This entry concerns a single T cell receptor beta chain. This clonotype was seen only a few times. The antigen it binds to is not known. Base qualities were left out, and no much larger clone turns up one base away. Libraries were prepared through multiplex PCR. The sample was run on an Illumina HiSeq 4000. To build TCR beta libraries, CDR3 regions were amplified by Arm-PCR using iRepertoire HTBI primers. PCR products were gel purified before sequencing. The paper's processing steps were these. A total of under 80 TRBV and under 15 TRBJ segments were identified across samples and were used for gene usage analysis of CDR3 amino acid clonotypes. COPE and FqMerger were used to merge filtered high-quality paired reads into contigs. BLAST was used to align contigs to IMGT TRBV, TRBD and TRBJ reference genes, with CDR3 defined following IMGT. Any clonotype with a frequency above 0.1% was classified as a highly expanded clone. Shannon entropy was used to measure repertoire diversity, and the Gini coefficient was used to measure V-J evenness. Public clonotypes were defined as clonotypes shared by more than one individual. TCRdb reanalyzed the raw reads on its own, using fastp at Q25 for trimming and MiXCR for clone calling, and kept in-frame beta chains. CDR3 protein sequences are deduplicated, and each keeps its most common genes and DNA. The V and J calls follow TCRdb's processing rather than the paper's. The sample data list 400,000 to 500,000 distinct CDR3 sequences, and 21% of these were observed just once. The ten largest account for 13% to 15% of the sample.

The sample is drawn from a study of regulatory T cells in long-lasting Graves disease (dated by TCRdb to the early 2020s). General notes on the study: To count as having persistent Graves' disease, a patient had to have received antithyroid drug treatment for over 5 years with TSH receptor autoantibodies remaining persistently positive. Peripheral blood TCR sequencing and RNA sequencing compared persistent Graves' disease patients with newly diagnosed Graves' disease patients. The study was conducted in China and was registered as a clinical trial. A total of 35 or so samples were covered by TCR sequencing, comprising some 13 persistent and around 20 newly diagnosed Graves' disease patients. Persistent Graves' disease patients in the clinical cohort had taken antithyroid drugs for roughly ten years on average.

From cysteine to phenylalanine, the CDR3 is 17 amino acids long. The retained sequence is limited to the CDR3, 51 bases, with the frame set at the first base. For CDR1 and CDR2, the germline V gene (reference sequence) lists PRHDT and FYEKMQ. Germline trimming: 2 bases from V, 9 bases from J; junction bases outside gene matches: 19. What the authors observed across the whole study: Only peripheral blood was studied, because thyroid tissue, the primary lesion, was inaccessible. Persistent patients shared more public clonotypes among themselves (approximately 2,500) than newly diagnosed patients did (approximately 870). Persistent Graves' disease patients showed lower TCR Shannon entropy and fewer highly expanded clones than newly diagnosed patients, suggesting clonal expansion. As a limitation, the authors acknowledged that the small sample size may reduce accuracy. Preferential use of TRBV28, TRBJ1-2 and TRBJ2-5 was observed in persistent disease, whereas TRBV20-1 and TRBJ2-1 were favored in newly diagnosed disease. Sequencing and analysis were limited to the TCR beta chain.

The sample's time point label, decoded: persistent/refractory GD, antithyroid drugs over 5 years with positive TRAb. For both TCR sequencing and RNA sequencing, RNA was extracted from PBMCs in TRIzol. The diagnosis of Graves' disease followed American Thyroid Association guidelines. Patients for the study were recruited at an endocrinology department in Xi'an, China. From each patient, 8 to 10 milliliters of peripheral blood was collected into an EDTA anticoagulant tube. Ficoll Paque Plus density gradient separation was used to isolate PBMCs, and no additional T cell sorting was done. An Agilent 2100 Bioanalyzer and agarose gel were used to check RNA quality, and a NanoDrop 2000 was used to measure RNA concentration.

Specimen: peripheral blood mononuclear cells (PBMCs), collected when the disease was refractory, from a patient treated with antithyroid drugs. The receptor was derived from a female donor with Graves disease. The rearrangement combines TRBV13 with TRBJ2-7; the junction holds 7 bases that match TRBD1. The DNA reads as follows: TGTGCCAGCAGCTTACGAGGGGGCGGCGGTCCCCAGAAGGGGCAGTACTTC. Translated, it gives CASSLRGGGGPQKGQYF.